This T cell receptor beta chain was identified in a study of cytomegalovirus exposure and HLA in healthy donors. The CDR3 covers 15 residues. The germline gives CDR1 MGHRA, CDR2 YSYEKL. After removal of 4 bases from V and 4 bases from J, the junction contained 5 bases not matched to a gene. Study results and caveats: Certain indistinguishable V segments, among them TRBV6-2 and TRBV6-3, were excluded. Most likely, a cluster of highly shared sequence variants arose as a sequencing artifact. TCR beta chain V- and J-gene trimming was linked, in a later analysis, to a missense variant in DCLRE1C. An analysis done earlier found most TCR beta V segments productive about 87% or about 30% of the time.

Primers for the PCR totalled 60 Vbeta and 13 Jbeta. Method: immunoSEQ multiplex PCR; TCRdb's copy keeps in-frame clones and lacks some. The data show 95,000 or so clones, roughly 79% seen once. Comments on this clone: Its antigen remains unknown.

The V and J genes are TRBV4-1 and TRBJ2-3, with 10 nucleotides matching TRBD2. This TCR was recovered from a woman in her seventies in good health and CMV-seropositive. The sample was PBMCs. In nucleotides, the CDR3 is TGCGCCAGCAGCCTTACGGGACTAGCGCCAGATACGCAGTATTTT. It yields the protein CASSLTGLAPDTQYF.